These T cell receptor beta chains were read from a single sample in a study of shared clonotypes between healthy human individuals. Profiling relied on immunoSEQ multiplex PCR, and the TCRdb table lists in-frame clones only, not all of them. The sample includes millions of clones, over 85% of them seen just once. Sequencing was carried out using naive CD4+ T cells from PBMCs. These TCRs come from a man between 18 and 35 years old in good health. Some clones in this sample may be carry-over from other donors' samples. CDR3s include the opening cysteine and the closing phenylalanine or tryptophan. The order of the fields is CDR3 DNA, CDR3 protein, D gene, J gene, clone size, V gene. A D gene is named only where the DNA matches it firmly. Clone size appears in some rows only: once, few, many, or a class for an expanded clone.

DNA: TGTGCCAGCAGCTTAGACAGCTTCACAGATACGCAGTATTTT
CDR3: CASSLDSFTDTQYF
D: NA
J: TRBJ2-3
size: NA
V: TRBV7-3

DNA: TGCGCCAGCAGCCAAGTAAGTGGAGCCAGCCACACCGGGGAGCTGTTTTTT
CDR3: CASSQVSGASHTGELFF
D: NA
J: TRBJ2-2
size: NA
V: TRBV4-1

DNA: TGCGCCAGCAGCTTCGACTGGGAGCTGTTTTTT
CDR3: CASSFDWELFF
D: NA
J: TRBJ2-2
size: NA
V: TRBV5-1

DNA: TGCAGCGTTGATCTGGGGGGAGTAGGCGACATTCAGTACTTC
CDR3: CSVDLGGVGDIQYF
D: NA
J: TRBJ2-4
size: once
V: TRBV29-1

DNA: TGTGCCAGCAGCTTATTAGGACTAGCGGGAGGGACAGATACGCAGTATTTT
CDR3: CASSLLGLAGGTDTQYF
D: TRBD2
J: TRBJ2-3
size: once
V: TRBV7-3

DNA: TGTGCCAGCAGCTTACTGCCCTCTGAGTACACCGAGCAGTACTTC
CDR3: CASSLLPSEYTEQYF
D: NA
J: TRBJ2-7
size: NA
V: TRBV6-6

DNA: TGTGCCAGCAGCTTGGTTGCCCAGGGGAATACTGAAGCTTTCTTT
CDR3: CASSLVAQGNTEAFF
D: NA
J: TRBJ1-1
size: NA
V: TRBV5-4

DNA: TGTGCCTGGAGTGTAATGCAGGTTGACCCCCACGAGCAGTACTTC
CDR3: CAWSVMQVDPHEQYF
D: NA
J: TRBJ2-7
size: NA
V: TRBV30

DNA: TGTGCCAGCCATAGCGGGGGCGGAGGTTCGATCTACGAGCAGTACTTC
CDR3: CASHSGGGGSIYEQYF
D: TRBD2
J: TRBJ2-7
size: NA
V: TRBV27

DNA: TGTGCCAGCGCGAGGGGAGAAGGGCAGCCCCAGCATTTT
CDR3: CASARGEGQPQHF
D: NA
J: TRBJ1-5
size: NA
V: TRBV6-6

DNA: TGCGCCAGCAGCTTGGGCGGTCAGGGGCTAGGTGAAAAACTGTTTTTT
CDR3: CASSLGGQGLGEKLFF
D: NA
J: TRBJ1-4
size: once
V: TRBV5-1

DNA: TGTGCCAGCAGCCTAGGACTAGCCACAGATACGCAGTATTTT
CDR3: CASSLGLATDTQYF
D: TRBD2
J: TRBJ2-3
size: NA
V: TRBV7-2

DNA: TGTGCCAGCAGTTACTCGAGGCATCAGGCGAACACTGAAGCTTTCTTT
CDR3: CASSYSRHQANTEAFF
D: NA
J: TRBJ1-1
size: NA
V: TRBV6-6

DNA: TGTGCCAGCAGCTTGTACGCAGGGCCGAGCTCTGGAAACACCATATATTTT
CDR3: CASSLYAGPSSGNTIYF
D: NA
J: TRBJ1-3
size: NA
V: TRBV5-6

DNA: TGTGCCAGCAGCCTCCGCCAGCCCTACGAGCAGTACTTC
CDR3: CASSLRQPYEQYF
D: NA
J: TRBJ2-7
size: NA
V: TRBV6-5

DNA: TGTGCCAGCTCACCAGGCTGGCGGCGCTCCTACAATGAGCAGTTCTTC
CDR3: CASSPGWRRSYNEQFF
D: NA
J: TRBJ2-1
size: NA
V: TRBV18

DNA: TGTGCCAGCAGTGACTCGGGACTAGCGGCCAATGAGCAGTTCTTC
CDR3: CASSDSGLAANEQFF
D: TRBD2
J: TRBJ2-1
size: NA
V: TRBV6-4

DNA: TGTGCCAGCAGCTTGTCAAGCGGTAACAATGAGCAGTTCTTC
CDR3: CASSLSSGNNEQFF
D: NA
J: TRBJ2-1
size: NA
V: TRBV5-4

DNA: TGTGCCAGCAGGAAATTCGGGGGTGCGGATACGCAGTATTTT
CDR3: CASRKFGGADTQYF
D: NA
J: TRBJ2-3
size: NA
V: TRBV2

DNA: TGCGCCAGCAGCCCTACCGACTCGGGAGAGACCCAGTACTTC
CDR3: CASSPTDSGETQYF
D: NA
J: TRBJ2-5
size: NA
V: TRBV5-1

DNA: TGTGCCAGCAGCTTTTCCACCGGGACAGGGGGGGGAAAACTGTTTTTT
CDR3: CASSFSTGTGGGKLFF
D: TRBD1
J: TRBJ1-4
size: NA
V: TRBV28

DNA: TGTGCCAGCTCGCCGGGGGGTGGGACCTCCTACGAGCAGTACTTC
CDR3: CASSPGGGTSYEQYF
D: TRBD2
J: TRBJ2-7
size: NA
V: TRBV18

DNA: TGTGCCAGCAGCTCCGAGACAGGGCGGGCGACTGAAGCTTTCTTT
CDR3: CASSSETGRATEAFF
D: TRBD1
J: TRBJ1-1
size: few
V: TRBV7-6

DNA: TGTGCCTGGAGTATCGGGGGTTCTCACTACGAGCAGTACTTC
CDR3: CAWSIGGSHYEQYF
D: NA
J: TRBJ2-7
size: NA
V: TRBV30

DNA: TGTGCCAGCAGCTTAGCGGGAGCGGACACAGATACGCAGTATTTT
CDR3: CASSLAGADTDTQYF
D: NA
J: TRBJ2-3
size: NA
V: TRBV7-2

DNA: TGTGCCAGCAGCCTATGGGGCCCGGACAGTGGCAATCAGCCCCAGCATTTT
CDR3: CASSLWGPDSGNQPQHF
D: NA
J: TRBJ1-5
size: NA
V: TRBV27

DNA: TGTGCCAGCAGCTTGGGCTCTAGCGGGAGAAGCATTCAGTACTTC
CDR3: CASSLGSSGRSIQYF
D: TRBD2
J: TRBJ2-4
size: NA
V: TRBV7-9

DNA: TGTGCCAGCAGCTTTACGCGGAATGAGCAGTTCTTC
CDR3: CASSFTRNEQFF
D: NA
J: TRBJ2-1
size: NA
V: TRBV13

DNA: TGTGCCAGCTCACCTTCCCGGGGATCCTACAATGAGCAGTTCTTC
CDR3: CASSPSRGSYNEQFF
D: NA
J: TRBJ2-1
size: NA
V: TRBV18

DNA: TGTGCCAGCAGCCGAATCGACACCGTTTCACCCCTCCACTTT
CDR3: CASSRIDTVSPLHF
D: NA
J: TRBJ1-6
size: NA
V: TRBV11-2

DNA: TGTGCCAGCAGTTCCTTGGGACAGGTGTCTTTCCCCCAGTATTTT
CDR3: CASSSLGQVSFPQYF
D: TRBD1
J: TRBJ2-3
size: NA
V: TRBV28

DNA: TGCGCCAGCAGAGGAAATACAGGGAATGAAGAGACCCAGTACTTC
CDR3: CASRGNTGNEETQYF
D: NA
J: TRBJ2-5
size: NA
V: TRBV5-1

DNA: TGTGCCAGCAGTGAAATGGGACACCTTAATGAAAAACTGTTTTTT
CDR3: CASSEMGHLNEKLFF
D: NA
J: TRBJ1-4
size: NA
V: TRBV28

DNA: TGTGCCAGCAGCTCTGCGACAGGACAGAGCCACGAGCAGTACTTC
CDR3: CASSSATGQSHEQYF
D: NA
J: TRBJ2-7
size: NA
V: TRBV7-3

DNA: TGTGCCAGCAGCTTAGGGCTAGCGGGAAATGAGCAGTTCTTC
CDR3: CASSLGLAGNEQFF
D: TRBD2
J: TRBJ2-1
size: NA
V: TRBV7-9

DNA: TGTGCCAGCAGTCGCGGGGATACTGGAAACACCATATATTTT
CDR3: CASSRGDTGNTIYF
D: NA
J: TRBJ1-3
size: NA
V: TRBV7-9

DNA: TGTGCCAGCAGGGACCACTTAACCCAGTACTTC
CDR3: CASRDHLTQYF
D: NA
J: TRBJ2-5
size: NA
V: TRBV6-4

DNA: TGTGCCATCAGTGAGCCATTTGAGGGGTGGGTGAGTGAAGCTTTCTTT
CDR3: CAISEPFEGWVSEAFF
D: NA
J: TRBJ1-1
size: NA
V: TRBV10-3

DNA: TGTGCCAGCAGTTTATTACCCCAGGGGACGAGGGGGTCAGATACGCAGTATTTT
CDR3: CASSLLPQGTRGSDTQYF
D: NA
J: TRBJ2-3
size: NA
V: TRBV28

DNA: TGTGCCACCAGCGGAATGATGAAAAGACCGGGACTTCTAACTTACGAGCAGTACTTC
CDR3: CATSGMMKRPGLLTYEQYF
D: NA
J: TRBJ2-7
size: NA
V: TRBV15

DNA: TGTGCCAGTAGTATCGCCGGGGTAGCCAAAAACATTCAGTACTTC
CDR3: CASSIAGVAKNIQYF
D: NA
J: TRBJ2-4
size: NA
V: TRBV19

DNA: TGTGCCAGCAGCGCCGGGACAGGGTACACCGGGGAGCTGTTTTTT
CDR3: CASSAGTGYTGELFF
D: TRBD1
J: TRBJ2-2
size: NA
V: TRBV9

DNA: TGTGCCAGCAGCGTCCTCACGTACAATGAGCAGTTCTTC
CDR3: CASSVLTYNEQFF
D: NA
J: TRBJ2-1
size: NA
V: TRBV9

DNA: TGTGCCAGCAGTCCATTGTGGGGGACATACGAGCAGTACTTC
CDR3: CASSPLWGTYEQYF
D: NA
J: TRBJ2-7
size: NA
V: TRBV28

DNA: TGCGCCAGCAGCCATCCCCATGGGGACCCAAGTCGCTATGGCTACACCTTC
CDR3: CASSHPHGDPSRYGYTF
D: NA
J: TRBJ1-2
size: NA
V: TRBV4-1

DNA: TGTGCCAGCAATAGAGCGGGGACAGGGGGCCACACTGAAGCTTTCTTT
CDR3: CASNRAGTGGHTEAFF
D: TRBD1
J: TRBJ1-1
size: NA
V: TRBV6-6

DNA: TGCAGCGTTGATTCCTTACAGGGGGCGGCGGGCACTGAAGCTTTCTTT
CDR3: CSVDSLQGAAGTEAFF
D: TRBD1
J: TRBJ1-1
size: NA
V: TRBV29-1

DNA: TGTGCCAGCAGCGTAGCTAGCGGGGAGTACAATGAGCAGTTCTTC
CDR3: CASSVASGEYNEQFF
D: TRBD2
J: TRBJ2-1
size: few
V: TRBV9

DNA: TGCGCCAGCAGCTTGGGGGCGGGAGTTGGTAATGAGCAGTTCTTC
CDR3: CASSLGAGVGNEQFF
D: TRBD2
J: TRBJ2-1
size: NA
V: TRBV5-1

DNA: TGTGCCAGCTCACCGACTATGGAGCCTTACGAGCAGTACTTC
CDR3: CASSPTMEPYEQYF
D: NA
J: TRBJ2-7
size: once
V: TRBV18

DNA: TGTGCCATCAGGACCGACAACTCCTACGAGCAGTACTTC
CDR3: CAIRTDNSYEQYF
D: NA
J: TRBJ2-7
size: NA
V: TRBV10-3

DNA: TGTGCCAGCAGTTCCGTGTATTTGGCCTCTACCTACGAGCAGTACTTC
CDR3: CASSSVYLASTYEQYF
D: NA
J: TRBJ2-7
size: NA
V: TRBV6-6

DNA: TGTGCCAGCAGTGAAGACTACAGGGGCGATACGCAGTATTTT
CDR3: CASSEDYRGDTQYF
D: TRBD1
J: TRBJ2-3
size: NA
V: TRBV2

DNA: TGTGCCAGCAGCCCCGGCCCTATGAACACTGAAGCTTTCTTT
CDR3: CASSPGPMNTEAFF
D: NA
J: TRBJ1-1
size: NA
V: TRBV11-2

DNA: TGTGCCATCAGTGGCGGGGTATACCGCGAGCACTACGAGCAGTACTTC
CDR3: CAISGGVYREHYEQYF
D: NA
J: TRBJ2-7
size: NA
V: TRBV10-3

DNA: TGTGCCAGCAGTTACAGGGCCCAGGACTATGGCTACACCTTC
CDR3: CASSYRAQDYGYTF
D: NA
J: TRBJ1-2
size: NA
V: TRBV6-6

DNA: TGTGCCAGCTCACCATTTTTCACGGACTCTGGAAACACCATATATTTT
CDR3: CASSPFFTDSGNTIYF
D: NA
J: TRBJ1-3
size: NA
V: TRBV18